This record looks at one T cell receptor beta chain sequence and its context. Sequencing used immunoSEQ multiplex PCR; TCRdb keeps in-frame clones, though not all of them. The sample gives 65,000 to 95,000 clones, around nine tenths of which show up once; approximately 2% is in the top ten. The sample originates from a study of T cell changes during pregnancy in multiple sclerosis. V gave up 1 base and J gave up 5 bases; unmatched junction bases: 3. CDR1 and CDR2 from the germline V gene are GTSNPN and SVGIG (reference sequence). There are 15 residues in the CDR3. The V gene is TRBV30, the J gene TRBJ1-6, with TRBD1 matching 9 bases. The sequences come from peripheral blood, collected before pregnancy. The sequence came from a female donor with multiple sclerosis, enrolled in a pregnancy study. The CDR3 spells CAWSAGDRDNSPLHF. The CDR3 nucleotides are TGTGCCTGGAGTGCTGGGGACAGGGATAATTCACCCCTCCACTTT.